This T cell receptor (beta chain) was sequenced for a study of T cells in women clearing cervical HPV infection. Study-level information: Blood came at first lesion visit for cases, post-clearance for controls.

Notes on this clone: The read comes to an end 3 residues before the CDR3 does, leaving the germline J gene to fill in the end.

This CDR3 has 13 amino acids. Trimming stripped 2 bases from V and 4 bases from J, with 7 bases between. Germline CDR1 and CDR2: SGHDT and YYEEEE. Assay: immunoSEQ multiplex PCR; the TCRdb copy retains only in-frame clones and omits some. The sample holds fewer than 40,000 clones. The J gene is TRBJ1-5, the V gene TRBV5-6, with D tentatively TRBD1 (6 bases). The sequence was obtained from a woman between 18 and 75 years old with a cervical HPV16 infection that either progressed to CIN3+ or cleared (not recorded which). The sample comprised blood buffy coat. The CDR3 protein is CASSFQGNQPQHF. The sequenced CDR3 bases are TGTGCCAGCAGCTTCCAGGGGAATCAGCCC.